Listed below are T cell receptor beta chains from one sample, sequenced in a study of cytomegalovirus exposure and HLA in healthy donors. Method: immunoSEQ multiplex PCR; TCRdb's copy keeps in-frame clones and lacks some. The sample lists roughly 130,000 clones, 80% occurring once. The sample consisted of PBMCs. These receptors were collected from a middle-aged woman in good health and CMV-seronegative. The CDR3 runs from the conserved cysteine through the conserved F or W. A D gene is named only where the DNA matches it firmly. Clone size, where shown, is once, few, many, or a class for clones that have expanded.

d_gene	v_gene	j_gene	len	abundance	CDR3aa	CDR3nt
TRBD2	TRBV5-6	TRBJ2-7	15	-	CPSSFVGRARGEQYF	TGTCCCAGCAGCTTCGTCGGGAGGGCCAGGGGCGAGCAGTACTTC
-	TRBV7-2	TRBJ2-7	12	-	CASSEIGAEQYF	TGTGCCAGCAGCGAAATAGGGGCCGAGCAGTACTTC
-	TRBV6-1	TRBJ2-7	14	-	CASSAHFDRSEQYF	TGTGCCAGCAGCGCACACTTCGACAGGTCCGAGCAGTACTTC
TRBD2	TRBV4-1	TRBJ2-3	15	-	CASSRTSGTTDTQYF	TGCGCCAGCAGCCGGACTAGCGGGACCACAGATACGCAGTATTTT
-	TRBV4-1	TRBJ1-3	14	-	CASSQDGQRNTIYF	TGCGCCAGCAGCCAAGATGGCCAGAGAAACACCATATATTTT
-	TRBV29-1	TRBJ2-3	17	-	CSVEAGSGRLGTDTQYF	TGCAGCGTTGAGGCGGGATCGGGACGCTTGGGAACAGATACGCAGTATTTT
TRBD2	TRBV5-8	TRBJ2-5	17	-	CASSHGLAGGPQETQYF	TGTGCCAGCAGCCACGGACTAGCGGGAGGGCCCCAAGAGACCCAGTACTTC
-	TRBV18	TRBJ1-1	14	-	CASSPMHAGTEAFF	TGTGCCAGCTCACCAATGCACGCGGGGACTGAAGCTTTCTTT
-	TRBV7-2	TRBJ1-6	14	-	CASSLVRDNSPLHF	TGTGCCAGCAGCTTAGTTCGGGATAATTCACCCCTCCACTTT
TRBD2	TRBV7-2	TRBJ2-3	15	-	CASSFAGGRKDTQYF	TGTGCCAGCAGCTTTGCGGGGGGGCGGAAAGATACGCAGTATTTT
TRBD2	TRBV7-2	TRBJ2-3	15	-	CASSWTSGRTDTQYF	TGTGCCAGCAGCTGGACTAGCGGACGCACAGATACGCAGTATTTT
-	TRBV25-1	TRBJ2-3	14	-	CASSEYRGTDTQYF	TGTGCCAGCAGTGAGTATAGGGGGACAGATACGCAGTATTTT
-	TRBV9	TRBJ1-1	15	-	CASSVDLGGGTEAFF	TGTGCCAGCAGCGTAGATCTAGGGGGTGGCACTGAAGCTTTCTTT
-	TRBV6-5	TRBJ2-5	13	-	CASRAGIKKTQYF	TGTGCCAGCAGGGCGGGGATAAAAAAGACCCAGTACTTC
TRBD1	TRBV5-6	TRBJ2-7	16	-	CASSPILRTGGYEQYF	TGTGCCAGCAGCCCTATCTTAAGGACAGGGGGCTACGAGCAGTACTTC
-	TRBV29-1	TRBJ2-5	13	-	CSFARDLQETQYF	TGCAGCTTCGCCCGGGACTTACAAGAGACCCAGTACTTC
TRBD1	TRBV6-1	TRBJ2-2	16	few	CASSGVTGPDTGELFF	TGTGCCAGCAGTGGAGTGACAGGGCCCGACACCGGGGAGCTGTTTTTT
-	TRBV29-1	TRBJ2-3	14	-	CSVGTPGGTDTQYF	TGCAGCGTCGGGACACCCGGGGGCACAGATACGCAGTATTTT